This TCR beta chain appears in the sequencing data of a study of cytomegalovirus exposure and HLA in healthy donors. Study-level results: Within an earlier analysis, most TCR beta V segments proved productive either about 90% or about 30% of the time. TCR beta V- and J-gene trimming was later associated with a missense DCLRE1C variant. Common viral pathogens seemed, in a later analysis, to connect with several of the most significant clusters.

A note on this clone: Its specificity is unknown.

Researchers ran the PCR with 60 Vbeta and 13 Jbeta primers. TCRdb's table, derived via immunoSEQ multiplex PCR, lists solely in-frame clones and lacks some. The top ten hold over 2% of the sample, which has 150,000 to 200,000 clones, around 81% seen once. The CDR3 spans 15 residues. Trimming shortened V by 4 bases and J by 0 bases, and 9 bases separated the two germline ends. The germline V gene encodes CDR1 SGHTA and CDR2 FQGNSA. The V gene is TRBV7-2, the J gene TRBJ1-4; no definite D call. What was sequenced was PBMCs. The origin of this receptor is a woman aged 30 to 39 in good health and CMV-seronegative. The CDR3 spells CASSSEVSTNEKLFF. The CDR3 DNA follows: TGTGCCAGCAGCTCAGAGGTGTCAACTAATGAAAAACTGTTTTTT.